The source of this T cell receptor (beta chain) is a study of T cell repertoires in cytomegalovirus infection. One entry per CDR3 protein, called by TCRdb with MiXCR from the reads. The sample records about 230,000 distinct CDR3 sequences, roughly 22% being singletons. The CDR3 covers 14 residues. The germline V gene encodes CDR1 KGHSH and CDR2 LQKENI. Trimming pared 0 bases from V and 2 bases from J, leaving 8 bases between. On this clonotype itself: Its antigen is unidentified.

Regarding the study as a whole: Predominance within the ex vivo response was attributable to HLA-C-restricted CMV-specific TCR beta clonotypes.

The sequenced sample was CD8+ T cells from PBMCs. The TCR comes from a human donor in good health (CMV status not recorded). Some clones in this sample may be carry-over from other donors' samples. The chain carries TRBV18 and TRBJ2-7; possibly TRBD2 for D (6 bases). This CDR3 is CASSPPTRTYEQYF. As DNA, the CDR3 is TGTGCCAGCTCACCACCGACTAGGACCTACGAGCAGTACTTC.